One sample yielded the 10 T cell receptor beta chains listed below, sequenced in a study of OX40 agonist ivuxolimab in advanced cancers. Here immunoSEQ multiplex PCR was the method, and the copy in TCRdb shows in-frame clones only, minus some. The sample includes about 85,000 clones, about 86% of them seen just once. Sequences were derived from CD4+ or CD8+ T cells sorted from blood, sampled in a trial of the OX40 agonist ivuxolimab. These TCRs come from an adult with an advanced solid tumor such as melanoma, head and neck, liver or kidney cancer.

J is TRBJ2-7 and V is TRBV5-4; 11 bases match TRBD1. Trimming at V came to 3 bases and at J to 2 bases, leaving 1 base not matched to a gene. The CDR3 has 14 residues. The germline V gene encodes CDR1 SGHNT and CDR2 YYREEE (reference sequence). The CDR3 protein is CASSWGQGAYEQYF. The CDR3 bases are TGTGCCAGCAGCTGGGGACAGGGGGCCTACGAGCAGTACTTC.

CDR3 in amino acids: CASSPPGRENQPQHF. The CDR3 DNA reads TGTGCCAGCAGCCCCCCGGGCCGTGAAAATCAGCCCCAGCATTTT. V and J are TRBV9 and TRBJ1-5; no reliable D call. This CDR3 has 15 amino acids. Trimming left V 4 bases short and J 4 bases short, with 15 bases between. CDR1 is SGDLS and CDR2 is YYNGEE in the germline V gene.

This chain uses TRBV27 with TRBJ1-1; D remains unclear. This CDR3 has 13 amino acids. Germline assignment: CDR1 MNHEY and CDR2 SMNVEV (reference sequence). The germline V and J ends were trimmed by 3 bases and 3 bases, with 8 bases remaining between them. The CDR3 loop reads CASSFSIDTEAFF. In DNA form, the CDR3 reads TGTGCCAGCAGTTTTTCGATTGACACTGAAGCTTTCTTT.

The rearrangement links TRBV2 to TRBJ1-1; no reliable D call. This CDR3 comprises 14 residues. V lost 6 bases and J lost 5, with 16 bases in between. Per the germline V gene, CDR1 is SNHLY and CDR2 is FYNNEI. CDR3 in DNA: TGTGCCAGCAGCCTTGGGGTCCAATTGACTGAAGCTTTCTTT. It specifies CASSLGVQLTEAFF.

This clone was counted a single time. The chain carries TRBV9 and TRBJ1-6; D is ambiguous. V was shortened by 0 bases and J by 7 bases, with 11 bases between the two germline ends. Germline V gene lookup returns CDR1 SGDLS and CDR2 YYNGEE. The CDR3 length is 15 residues. CDR3 sequence: CASSVGGGKNSPLHF. The DNA of the CDR3 is TGTGCCAGCAGCGTAGGGGGAGGGAAGAATTCACCCCTCCACTTT.

This chain connects TRBV28 to TRBJ2-7; D may be TRBD1 (6 bases). The CDR3 totals 13 residues. Germline CDR1 is MDHEN and CDR2 is SYDVKM. Trimming pared 10 bases from V and 2 bases from J, leaving 15 bases between. CDR3 protein: CATHGAGAYEQYF. The CDR3 DNA sequence: TGTGCCACCCACGGTGCAGGGGCCTACGAGCAGTACTTC.

The V call is TRBV7-2, the J call TRBJ2-2; the match to TRBD2 covers 10 bases. The CDR3 runs to 15 residues. CDR1 and CDR2 from the germline V gene are SGHTA and FQGNSA. The J segment lost 5 bases and the V segment lost 6 bases, leaving 6 bases of the junction unmatched. The CDR3 nucleotides are TGTGCCAGCAGGGAACTAGCGGGGTTGACCGGGGAGCTGTTTTTT. Translation gives CASRELAGLTGELFF.

This clone was counted between two and nine times. The chain employs TRBV6-6 and TRBJ1-5; D is possibly TRBD1 (6 bases). Germline V gene lookup returns CDR1 MNHNY and CDR2 SVGAGI (reference sequence). This CDR3 has 14 amino acids. Trimming shortened V by 4 bases and J by 5 bases, and 12 bases separated the two germline ends. CDR3 in DNA: TGTGCCAGCAGTTCGACAGGTCAAGATCAGCCCCAGCATTTT. This gives the protein CASSSTGQDQPQHF.

This chain joins TRBV7-8 and TRBJ2-1; TRBD1 matches at 9 bases. V gave up 3 bases and J gave up 9 bases; unmatched junction bases: 12. The CDR3 sequence is 16 residues long. Germline assignment: CDR1 SGHVS and CDR2 FQNEAQ. CDR3 coding DNA: TGTGCCAGCAGCTTGACCCGGGACAGGGAGTATAGTGAGCAGTTCTTC. Encoded protein: CASSLTRDREYSEQFF.

The chain carries TRBV7-9 and TRBJ2-5; possibly TRBD1 for D (6 bases). Germline V gives CDR1 SEHNR, CDR2 FQNEAQ (reference sequence). This CDR3 has 15 residues. V was shortened by 2 bases and J by 1 base, with 11 bases between the two germline ends. The CDR3 region has the DNA TGTGCCAGCAGCTTATGGACGACAGGCCAAGAGACCCAGTACTTC. As protein: CASSLWTTGQETQYF.